This T cell receptor (beta chain) was documented in a study of blood T cell repertoires in COVID-19. The germline V gene encodes CDR1 SGHTS and CDR2 YDEGEE. Trimming left V 4 bases short and J 8 bases short, with 18 bases between. CDR3 length equals 15 residues. Produced via immunoSEQ multiplex PCR; TCRdb's table is partial and in-frame only. The sample lists 250,000 to 350,000 clones; approximately 88% were seen once. The sequence came from a woman in her twenties or thirties who had recovered from COVID-19. The sequenced material came from peripheral blood. V gene TRBV5-8 combines with J gene TRBJ1-4; D is unclear. For the CDR3, the DNA is TGTGCCAGCAGCGTGGGCACGGCGATAGCGGAAAAACTGTTTTTT. Amino acid sequence: CASSVGTAIAEKLFF.